This T cell receptor (beta chain) was identified during a study of blood T cells in healthy people across ages. A second PCR, run for roughly 7 to 12 cycles, used a sample-barcoded 5' primer plus a J-beta primer mix. Every sample gave at least 3 million paired-end reads containing CDR3. TCRdb processed the 5' RACE reads anew with MiXCR; each CDR3 protein has one entry. The sample has 800,000 to 900,000 distinct CDR3 sequences; around 68% are singletons. Researchers report isolating at least 6.5 million PBMCs per sample. Trimming cost V 4 bases and J 2 bases, with 12 bases left between them. CDR3 length: 14 residues. Germline CDR1 reads MNHEY; CDR2 reads SVGEGT.

The sample consisted of blood. The rearrangement links TRBV6-2 or TRBV6-3 to TRBJ2-7, with a weak D call TRBD1 (5 bases). The clonotype comes from a young man in good health. CDR3 loop: CASSFRQPPYEQYF. In nucleotides, the CDR3 is TGTGCCAGCAGTTTTCGACAGCCCCCCTACGAGCAGTACTTC.